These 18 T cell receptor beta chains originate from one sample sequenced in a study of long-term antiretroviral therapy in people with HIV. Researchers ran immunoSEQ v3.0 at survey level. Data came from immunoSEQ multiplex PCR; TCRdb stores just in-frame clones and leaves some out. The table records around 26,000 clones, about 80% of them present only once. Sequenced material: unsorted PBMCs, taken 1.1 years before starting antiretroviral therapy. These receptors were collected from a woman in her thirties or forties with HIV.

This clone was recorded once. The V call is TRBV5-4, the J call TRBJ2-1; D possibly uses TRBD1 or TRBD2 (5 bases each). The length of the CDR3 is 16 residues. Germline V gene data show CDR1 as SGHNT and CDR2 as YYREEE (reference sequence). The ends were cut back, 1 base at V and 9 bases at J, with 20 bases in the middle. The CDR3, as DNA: TGTGCCAGCAGCTTGCGAGTGTCCTCCGGGGCCGCTGAGCAGTTCTTC. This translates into CASSLRVSSGAAEQFF.

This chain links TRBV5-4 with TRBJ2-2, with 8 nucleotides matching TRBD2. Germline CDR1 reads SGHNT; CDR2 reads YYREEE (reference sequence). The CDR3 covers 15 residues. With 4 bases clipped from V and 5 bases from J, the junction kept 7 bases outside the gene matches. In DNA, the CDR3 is TGTGCCAGCAGCCTTACTAGCGGTAAAACCGGGGAGCTGTTTTTT. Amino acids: CASSLTSGKTGELFF.

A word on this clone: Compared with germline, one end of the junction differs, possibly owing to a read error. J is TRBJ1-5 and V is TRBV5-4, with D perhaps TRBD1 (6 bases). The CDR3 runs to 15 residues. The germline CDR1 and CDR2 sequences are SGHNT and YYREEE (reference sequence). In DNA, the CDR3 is TGCGCCAGCAGCCAAGTGGTGGGGGCGAATCAGCCCCAGCATTTT. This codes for CASSQVVGANQPQHF.

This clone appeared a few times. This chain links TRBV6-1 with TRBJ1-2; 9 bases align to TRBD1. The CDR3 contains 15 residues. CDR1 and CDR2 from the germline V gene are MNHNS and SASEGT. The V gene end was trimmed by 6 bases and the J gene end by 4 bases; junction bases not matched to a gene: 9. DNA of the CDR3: TGTGCCAGCAGGCCGACCCTACAGGGGGCCTATGGCTACACCTTC. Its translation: CASRPTLQGAYGYTF.

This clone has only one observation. CDR3 in amino acids: CASSLGAGGQTQYF. In nucleotides, the CDR3 is TGTGCCAGCAGCTTAGGGGCAGGGGGTCAGACCCAGTACTTC. The chain couples TRBV7-2 to TRBJ2-5; 7 bases line up with TRBD1. CDR3 length: 14 amino acids. Germline V CDR1 and CDR2: SGHTA, FQGNSA. Losses at the gene ends were 1 base for V and 6 bases for J; bases not matched to a gene: 5.

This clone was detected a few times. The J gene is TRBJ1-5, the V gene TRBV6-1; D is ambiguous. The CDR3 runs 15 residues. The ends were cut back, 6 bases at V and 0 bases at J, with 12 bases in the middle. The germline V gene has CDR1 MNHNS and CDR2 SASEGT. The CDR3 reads CASRDGPYSNQPQHF. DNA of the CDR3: TGTGCCAGCAGGGACGGTCCATATAGCAATCAGCCCCAGCATTTT.

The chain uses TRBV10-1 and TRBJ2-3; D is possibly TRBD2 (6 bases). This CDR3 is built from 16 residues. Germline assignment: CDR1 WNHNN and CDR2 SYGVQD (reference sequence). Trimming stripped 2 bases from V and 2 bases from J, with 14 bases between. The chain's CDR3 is CASSEAAGPPTDTQYF. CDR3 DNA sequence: TGCGCCAGCAGTGAGGCGGCGGGGCCTCCCACAGATACGCAGTATTTT.

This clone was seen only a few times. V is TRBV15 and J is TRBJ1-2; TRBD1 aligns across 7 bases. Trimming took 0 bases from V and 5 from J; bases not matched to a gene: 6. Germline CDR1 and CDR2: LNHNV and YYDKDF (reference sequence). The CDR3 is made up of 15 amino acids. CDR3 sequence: CATSRDPGTEYGYTF. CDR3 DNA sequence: TGTGCCACCAGCAGAGATCCGGGGACAGAGTATGGCTACACCTTC.

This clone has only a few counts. The CDR3 bases are TGTGCCAGCAGCCGGTCATACGAGCAGTACTTC. Its protein product is CASSRSYEQYF. This sequence joins TRBV14 and TRBJ2-7; D is unclear. V was clipped by 4 bases and J by 4 bases, with 5 bases between them. CDR3 size: 11 residues. Germline V CDR1 and CDR2: SGHDN, FVKESK.

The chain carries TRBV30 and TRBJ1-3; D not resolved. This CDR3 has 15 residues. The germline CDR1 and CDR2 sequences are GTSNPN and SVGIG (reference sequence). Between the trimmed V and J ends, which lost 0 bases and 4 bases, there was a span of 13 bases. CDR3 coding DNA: TGTGCCTGGAGTGTACACGTGGGATGGGGAAACACCATATATTTT. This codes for CAWSVHVGWGNTIYF.

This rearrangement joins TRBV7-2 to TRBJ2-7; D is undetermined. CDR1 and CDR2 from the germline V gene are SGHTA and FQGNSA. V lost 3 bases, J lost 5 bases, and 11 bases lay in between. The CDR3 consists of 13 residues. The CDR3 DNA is TGTGCCAGCAGCTTCATGGTAGCCCACGAGCAGTACTTC. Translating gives CASSFMVAHEQYF.

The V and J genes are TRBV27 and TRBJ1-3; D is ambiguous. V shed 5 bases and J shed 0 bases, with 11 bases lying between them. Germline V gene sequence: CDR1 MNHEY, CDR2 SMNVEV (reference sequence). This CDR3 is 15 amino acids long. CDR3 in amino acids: CASSPRASSGNTIYF. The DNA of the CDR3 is TGTGCCAGCAGTCCCCGGGCCTCCTCTGGAAACACCATATATTTT.

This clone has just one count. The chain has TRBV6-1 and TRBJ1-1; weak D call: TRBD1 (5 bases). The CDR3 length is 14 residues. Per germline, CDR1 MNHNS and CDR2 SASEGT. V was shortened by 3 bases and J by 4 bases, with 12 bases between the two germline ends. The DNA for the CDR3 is TGTGCCAGCAGTGAGGGTGGGGCGATCACTGAAGCTTTCTTT. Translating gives CASSEGGAITEAFF.

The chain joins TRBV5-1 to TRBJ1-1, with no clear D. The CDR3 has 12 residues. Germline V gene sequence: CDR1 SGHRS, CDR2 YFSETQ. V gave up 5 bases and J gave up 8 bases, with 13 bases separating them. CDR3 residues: CASRIGSGEAFF. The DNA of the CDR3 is TGCGCCAGCAGAATTGGCTCGGGAGAAGCTTTCTTT. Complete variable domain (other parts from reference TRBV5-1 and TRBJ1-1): KAGVTQTPRYLIKTRGQQVTLSCSPISGHRSVSWYQQTPGQGLQFLFEYFSETQRNKGNFPGRFSGRQFSNSRSEMNVSTLELGDSALYLCASRIGSGEAFFGQGTRLTVV.

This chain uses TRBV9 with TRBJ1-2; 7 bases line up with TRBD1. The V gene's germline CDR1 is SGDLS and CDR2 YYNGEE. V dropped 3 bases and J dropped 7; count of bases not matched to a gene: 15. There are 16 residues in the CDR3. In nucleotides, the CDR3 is TGTGCCAGCAGCGGGGGGGGGACAGTTGCTCTGGGTGGCTACACCTTC. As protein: CASSGGGTVALGGYTF.

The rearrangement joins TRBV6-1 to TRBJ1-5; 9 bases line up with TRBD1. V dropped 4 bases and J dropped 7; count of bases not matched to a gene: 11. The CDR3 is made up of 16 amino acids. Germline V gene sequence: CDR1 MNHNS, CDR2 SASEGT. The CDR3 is CASSGTDRGWVQPQHF. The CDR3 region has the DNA TGTGCCAGCAGTGGAACGGACAGGGGTTGGGTCCAGCCCCAGCATTTT.

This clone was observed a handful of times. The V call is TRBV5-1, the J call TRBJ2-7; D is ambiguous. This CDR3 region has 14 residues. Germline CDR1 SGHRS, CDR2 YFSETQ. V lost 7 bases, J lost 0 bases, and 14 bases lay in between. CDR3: CASSRNTHSYEQYF. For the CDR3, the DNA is TGCGCCAGCTCCCGGAACACACACTCCTACGAGCAGTACTTC. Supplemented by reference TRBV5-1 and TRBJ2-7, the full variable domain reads KAGVTQTPRYLIKTRGQQVTLSCSPISGHRSVSWYQQTPGQGLQFLFEYFSETQRNKGNFPGRFSGRQFSNSRSEMNVSTLELGDSALYLCASSRNTHSYEQYFGPGTRLTVT.

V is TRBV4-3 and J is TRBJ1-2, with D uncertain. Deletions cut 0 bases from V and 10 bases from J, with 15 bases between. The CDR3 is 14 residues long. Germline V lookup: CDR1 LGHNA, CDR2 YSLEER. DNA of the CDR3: TGCGCCAGCAGCCAAGATCCGCGGGCCGCACCCTACACCTTC. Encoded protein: CASSQDPRAAPYTF.